Sequencing of this T cell receptor beta chain was carried out in a study of T cell changes during pregnancy in multiple sclerosis. Method: immunoSEQ multiplex PCR; TCRdb's copy keeps in-frame clones and lacks some. The table includes under 70,000 clones, over 80% detected once. The germline V and J ends were trimmed by 5 bases and 3 bases, with 14 bases remaining between them. The CDR3 runs 14 residues. The germline V gene has CDR1 MNHNY and CDR2 SVGAGI (reference sequence). This sequence originates from a female donor in good health, enrolled as a control in a pregnancy study. V is TRBV6-6 and J is TRBJ2-7; tentatively, D is TRBD1 (6 bases). This sample comprised peripheral blood, obtained in the third trimester of pregnancy. The CDR3, as DNA: TGTGCCAGCAGTCAGCCGGGACATAACTACGAGCAGTACTTC. Protein sequence: CASSQPGHNYEQYF.